The 6 T cell receptor beta chains below all came from one sample that was sequenced in a study of T cells in Graves' hyperthyroidism and ophthalmopathy. Template material for amplifying TCR beta CDR3 regions consisted of RNA transcripts. The study used the HTBI primer set for a first-round RT-PCR of the TCR CDR3. TCRdb analysed the multiplex PCR reads with MiXCR anew, one entry per CDR3 protein. The sample lists fewer than 650,000 distinct CDR3 sequences, 46% occurring once. The sample consisted of peripheral blood or thyroid tissue (not recorded which). The source of these receptors is an adult woman with Graves' disease, either hyperthyroidism or ophthalmopathy (not recorded which).

V usage is TRBV3-1 and J usage is TRBJ1-3; D is unresolved. CDR3 length: 15 residues. The germline gives CDR1 LGHDT, CDR2 YNNKEL (reference sequence). Trimming took 0 bases from V and 4 from J, leaving 10 bases between them. The CDR3 DNA is TGTGCCAGCAGCCAAGATCGAGTTCGGGGAAACACCATATATTTT. It encodes CASSQDRVRGNTIYF.

The chain links TRBV5-1 to TRBJ2-7, with 9 bases that match TRBD1. CDR3 size: 15 residues. V trimming: 0 bases; J trimming: 2 bases; junction bases outside the gene matches: 3. Germline V gives CDR1 SGHRS, CDR2 YFSETQ. Written as DNA, the CDR3 is TGCGCCAGCAGCTTGGCGGGACAGGGAACCTACGAGCAGTACTTC. This gives the protein CASSLAGQGTYEQYF.

The chain uses TRBV7-6 and TRBJ2-7; D gene ambiguous. The CDR3 runs to 15 residues. CDR1 SGHVS and CDR2 FNYEAQ come from the germline V gene. Trimming took 5 bases from V and 0 from J, leaving 14 bases between them. The chain's CDR3 is CASSRTYTSSYEQYF. The CDR3, as DNA: TGTGCCAGCAGCCGAACCTACACAAGCTCCTACGAGCAGTACTTC.

The J gene is TRBJ1-5, the V gene TRBV7-2, with a weak D call TRBD1 (5 bases). The CDR3 has 16 amino acids. V shed 4 bases and J shed 3 bases, with 16 bases lying between them. Germline CDR1 reads SGHTA; CDR2 reads FQGNSA. CDR3 bases: TGTGCCAGCAGCTCCCAAGGGGACGGAACCAATCAGCCCCAGCATTTT. This gives the protein CASSSQGDGTNQPQHF.

This clonotype was seen more than once but under ten times. This sequence joins TRBV5-1 and TRBJ1-4; D is perhaps TRBD1 (6 bases). The germline V gene has CDR1 SGHRS and CDR2 YFSETQ. V dropped 0 bases and J dropped 5 bases, with 11 bases sitting between them. This CDR3 has 15 amino acids. The CDR3 DNA sequence: TGCGCCAGCAGCTTGGGAGGGGGAGGGAATGAAAAACTGTTTTTT. Amino acid sequence: CASSLGGGGNEKLFF.

The genes are TRBV2 and TRBJ2-2; D might be TRBD2 (7 bases). Germline V CDR1 and CDR2: SNHLY, FYNNEI. Trimming took off 8 bases at V and 3 bases at J, with 22 bases between the two ends. The CDR3 loop spans 17 amino acids. The CDR3 bases are TGTGCCAGCCTACAAAGTTGGGGGGGCCTCTACACCGGGGAGCTGTTTTTT. It encodes CASLQSWGGLYTGELFF.